The text below deals with one T cell receptor (beta chain). No antigen is known for it. These data belong to a study of CXCR3-negative and CXCR3-positive naive CD8 T cells. Study observations and caveats: Diversity was high in both naive subsets and much lower in memory cells. Fresh PBMCs served for most assays, and CXCR3 expression fell partially after cryopreservation. More hydrophobic TRB CDR3s were found in CXCR3-positive naive cells than in CXCR3-negative naive cells.

The CDR3 covers 15 residues. Germline V gene data show CDR1 as MNHEY and CDR2 as SMNVEV (reference sequence). cDNA libraries for TRB were generated by 5' RACE incorporating UMI labels. Reprocessing the 5' RACE reads, TCRdb reports a single entry for every CDR3 protein and omits DNA. The repertoire shows 150,000 or so distinct CDR3 sequences; the top ten hold 0.49%. This chain joins TRBV27 and TRBJ2-1. What was sequenced was naive CXCR3- CD8+ T cells from blood. Subset reported: CD45RO-CCR7+CD27+CD95- naive CD8+ T cells lacking CXCR3 (TNR3-). This receptor was taken from a human donor in good health. Some clones in this sample may be carry-over from other donors' samples. The CDR3 is CASRPAQSSYNEQFF.